This T cell receptor (beta chain) was recorded in a study of Tregs in tolerant kidney transplant recipients (dated by TCRdb to 2018 to 2020). Study-level background: The transplants used related donors along with nonmyeloablative bone marrow transplantation, and in the human trials mixed chimerism was transient. The study applied TCRbeta sequencing to find donor-specific regulatory T cells before combined kidney and bone marrow transplantation and then followed those same cells after transplant.

Concerning this clone: Its antigen target is currently unknown. One base away there is no much larger clone; base qualities are not given.

Overall results and qualifications from the work: PCR primers changed over time for some patients, so nucleotide-level comparison across those patients' samples was not possible. Donor-specific Treg expansion exceeded global Treg expansion in tolerant patients, suggesting antigen-driven rather than nonspecific expansion. Biological reproducibility was not directly assessed, although technical replication error appeared to be minimal. Expanding Tregs with activated donor B cells appeared to identify the most biologically relevant and donor-specific TCRbeta repertoire. Because only a small number of patients were included, the study had limitations, and the results will need to be validated in larger populations as well as under other immunosuppression protocols.

Explained via the paper, the time point label denotes: blood sample drawn before combined kidney and bone marrow transplant. Unstimulated Tregs (CD4+CD25+CD127-), CD4+ non-Tregs (CD4+CD25-), CD4 and CD8 cells were FACS-sorted from thawed PBMCs. Prior to Treg sorting, thawed PBMCs were rested overnight at 37 degrees C with 200 IU/ml IL-2. The patients were a few recipients of combined kidney and bone marrow transplants from the ITN036ST trial, and samples were available only from these trial subjects. Healthy control blood was separated into PBMCs by Ficoll density gradient and cryopreserved, and patient PBMCs were collected both before and after transplant. Genomic DNA was extracted from sorted cells with the QIAGEN DNeasy Blood and Tissue Kit for TCRbeta CDR3 sequencing. Through immunoSEQ, high-throughput TCRbeta CDR3 sequencing was done commercially, including PCR amplification with internal controls and bias correction. The paper's data handling went like this. Unique productive TCRbeta sequences were defined by CDR3 nucleotide sequence where primers matched, otherwise by CDR3 amino acid sequence with Vbeta and Jbeta genes. Sorting error was corrected by removing sequences shared between sorted populations at a frequency ratio of 2:1 or less, and the remaining shared sequences were assigned to the higher population. Sequences were defined as donor-reactive when expanded at least 5-fold in CFSE-low cells versus unstimulated cells and present at a frequency of at least 0.01% in CFSE-low cells. Repertoire divergence was quantified by Jensen-Shannon divergence using the top 100 TCRbeta sequences ranked by frequency. For samples with multiple sequencing runs, sorting error was corrected in each run separately before the runs were combined. This immuneACCESS table, as held by TCRdb, lists in-frame sequences with V and J called but not all clones. Of the missing ones, under half trace to an unresolved V gene in checked studies; the others have no known cause. The D gene and trimming were derived from the DNA, and the V and J assignments and clone size from that table. A total of nearly 15,000 clones appear in this sample, roughly 75% of them only once. Of the sample, around 1.5% is held by the ten largest clones.

Here the sequenced sample was Tregs from blood, taken before the transplant. The TCR sequence derives from a human donor who received a combined kidney and bone marrow transplant.

The bases are TGTGCCAGCAGTGAAACGTTAAGCGGGAGAGTTACGCAGTATTTT. Its coded protein is CASSETLSGRVTQYF. The V and J segments used are TRBV25-1 and TRBJ2-3, and TRBD2 matches 8 of the central bases. From its cysteine to its phenylalanine, the CDR3 spans 15 amino acids. Only the CDR3 DNA is retained, 45 bases long and in frame from the first base. The germline V end is reduced by 2 bases and the J end by 8 bases; junction bases left unmatched: 9. Reading the germline V gene gives CDR1 MGHDK and CDR2 SYGVNS.